The rows below give T cell receptor beta chains drawn from one sample of a study of blood T cell repertoires in COVID-19. TCRdb's copy holds only in-frame clones and misses some; the assay was immunoSEQ multiplex PCR. The sample records 150,000 to 200,000 clones, over 75% being singletons. Sequencing input: peripheral blood. The receptors were gathered from a man between 65 and 80 years old with active or convalescent COVID-19. The CDR3 runs from the conserved cysteine through the conserved F or W. The D gene is left open where the match is weak. The size of a clone is reported for some rows only, either as once, few or many, or as a class for expanded clones.

V,J,D,size,length,DNA,CDR3
TRBV12-3/TRBV12-4,TRBJ1-2,.,.,13,TGTGCCAGCACCCGAACAGCTGTTGTAAGCTACACCTTC,CASTRTAVVSYTF
TRBV6-5,TRBJ1-1,TRBD1,.,14,TGTGCCAGCAGTTTGGACAGGGGAGGAACTGAAGCTTTCTTT,CASSLDRGGTEAFF
TRBV2,TRBJ1-2,TRBD1,.,14,TGTGCCAGCAGCTCGGACAGGGAAGGCTATGGCTACACCTTC,CASSSDREGYGYTF
TRBV5-1,TRBJ2-1,TRBD2,.,18,TGCGCCAGCAGCTTGACTAGCGGGTCATCAAGCTCCTACAATGAGCAGTTCTTC,CASSLTSGSSSSYNEQFF
TRBV27,TRBJ1-2,TRBD1,.,15,TGTGCCAGCAGACGCCCGGGACAGGGGGTAGATGGCTACACCTTC,CASRRPGQGVDGYTF
TRBV6-1,TRBJ2-6,TRBD1,once,16,TGTGCCAGCAGTGTTACAGGGGGCGGTGGGGCCAACGTCCTGACTTTC,CASSVTGGGGANVLTF
TRBV3-1/TRBV3-2,TRBJ2-3,.,once,16,TGTGCCAGCAGCTCTGATTTACAGGCTTGCACAGATACGCAGTATTTT,CASSSDLQACTDTQYF
TRBV10-3,TRBJ1-1,TRBD1,.,14,TGTGCCATCAGTGAAGGGACAGTGAACACTGAAGCTTTCTTT,CAISEGTVNTEAFF
TRBV20-1,TRBJ2-3,.,.,11,TGCAGTGCGCGGCCGGTGGATACGCAGTATTTT,CSARPVDTQYF
TRBV5-4,TRBJ1-1,.,.,15,TGTGCCAGCAGCTTGGAAGCCCTCTCAGGGACTGAAGCTTTCTTT,CASSLEALSGTEAFF
TRBV19,TRBJ1-2,TRBD1,.,14,TGTGCCAGTAGTACGACAGGGAACCCCTATGGCTACACCTTC,CASSTTGNPYGYTF
TRBV5-1,TRBJ1-2,TRBD1,once,15,TGCGCCAGCAGCTTGGCAGGGGGCGAGATCTATGGCTACACCTTC,CASSLAGGEIYGYTF
TRBV6-4,TRBJ1-1,.,.,12,TGTGCCAGCAGCGGGAGGAGAGGTGAAGCTTTCTTT,CASSGRRGEAFF
TRBV5-4,TRBJ2-1,TRBD2,.,14,TGTGCCAGCAGCTTTGCGGGAGATAATAATGAGCAGTTCTTC,CASSFAGDNNEQFF
TRBV30,TRBJ2-3,TRBD1,.,12,TGTGCCTGCGGACAGGGCACAGATACGCAGTATTTT,CACGQGTDTQYF
TRBV6-5,TRBJ1-2,.,.,14,TGTGCCAGCAGCCGTAACAGGGATAACTATGGCTACACCTTC,CASSRNRDNYGYTF
TRBV4-2,TRBJ2-2,TRBD2,.,17,TGTGCCAGCAGCCGAGGGACTAGCGGGGCGAACACCGGGGAGCTGTTTTTT,CASSRGTSGANTGELFF
TRBV7-2,TRBJ1-6,.,.,18,TGTGCCAGCAGCTTAGTCGCCCTGGTTAGCTCCTATAATTCACCCCTCCACTTT,CASSLVALVSSYNSPLHF
TRBV12-3/TRBV12-4,TRBJ2-7,.,.,13,TGTGCCAGTAGCTCTAGCGCACTGGGCGAGCAGTACTTC,CASSSSALGEQYF
TRBV10-1,TRBJ2-2,.,few,12,TGCGCCAGCGTAACATACACCGGGGAGCTGTTTTTT,CASVTYTGELFF
TRBV3-1/TRBV3-2,TRBJ1-2,TRBD1,.,14,TGTGCCAGCAGCCAGGCAACAGGGGGTGTAGGCTACACCTTC,CASSQATGGVGYTF
TRBV19,TRBJ1-4,.,.,15,TGTGCCAGTAGCCATCTTGGCGGTACACATGAAAAACTGTTTTTT,CASSHLGGTHEKLFF
TRBV3-1/TRBV3-2,TRBJ2-7,.,.,15,TGTGCCAGCAGCCAAGATGTCACCAGGGGCTACGAGCAGTACTTC,CASSQDVTRGYEQYF
TRBV24-1,TRBJ2-1,.,.,12,TGTGCCACCAGGGACAGCTACAATGAGCAGTTCTTC,CATRDSYNEQFF
TRBV6-5,TRBJ1-1,.,.,14,TGTGCCAGCAGGAACAGAGTACCGGACACTGAAGCTTTCTTT,CASRNRVPDTEAFF
TRBV19,TRBJ2-7,TRBD1,few,15,TGTGCCAGTAGTCAACCGGGACAGGGAGGGGGAGAGCAGTACTTC,CASSQPGQGGGEQYF
TRBV4-3,TRBJ2-1,.,.,16,TGCGCCAGCAGCCAAGACCCGGGCGGGTACTACAATGAGCAGTTCTTC,CASSQDPGGYYNEQFF
TRBV18,TRBJ2-7,.,.,21,TGTGCCAGCTCCCCAGAGCAAAAAAAACAAGGGGGTCATAAGACTACCTACGAGCAGTACTTC,CASSPEQKKQGGHKTTYEQYF
TRBV19,TRBJ2-7,.,.,13,TGTGCCAGTAGTATAACAGGGAACTACGAGCAGTACTTC,CASSITGNYEQYF
TRBV7-2,TRBJ2-3,TRBD2,.,17,TGTGCCAGCAGCTCCTCACTAGCGGGGGGACGCGGGGATACGCAGTATTTT,CASSSSLAGGRGDTQYF
TRBV7-2,TRBJ1-2,.,.,13,TGTGCCAGCAGCTTAGGACAGATGTATGGCTACACCTTC,CASSLGQMYGYTF
TRBV21-1,TRBJ1-6,.,.,15,TGTGCCAGCAGCGGGGGGACGGTTTGGAATTCACCCCTCCACTTT,CASSGGTVWNSPLHF
TRBV12-3/TRBV12-4,TRBJ2-7,.,.,13,TGTGCCAGCAGTTTCAGGAGGGGCCACGAGCAGTACTTC,CASSFRRGHEQYF
TRBV11-3,TRBJ1-2,.,.,14,TGTGCCAGCAGCTTAGAGGCCAGATACTATGGCTACACCTTC,CASSLEARYYGYTF
TRBV5-6,TRBJ1-2,TRBD1,once,14,TGTGCCAGCAGCCCGGGACAGGGGGCGCAGGGCTACACCTTC,CASSPGQGAQGYTF
TRBV4-3,TRBJ1-2,.,.,15,TGCGCCAGCAGCCGGTACGGTGATACTAACTATGGCTACACCTTC,CASSRYGDTNYGYTF
TRBV6-6,TRBJ2-7,TRBD2,once,14,TGTGCCAGCTGTGCCGGGCGGGAGATCTACGAGCAGTACTTC,CASCAGREIYEQYF
TRBV9,TRBJ1-1,.,.,13,TGTGCCAGCAGCGGGGGGCGAGATACTGAAGCTTTCTTT,CASSGGRDTEAFF
TRBV18,TRBJ1-4,.,.,15,TGTGCCAGCTCACTTAATCAGGGTTTCAATGAAAAACTGTTTTTT,CASSLNQGFNEKLFF
TRBV15,TRBJ2-5,.,.,13,TGTGCCACCAGCACTTCTCACGGGGAGACCCAGTACTTC,CATSTSHGETQYF
TRBV29-1,TRBJ2-3,TRBD1,.,14,TGCAGCGCCGAAGGGACAGGGGGCACAGATACGCAGTATTTT,CSAEGTGGTDTQYF
TRBV11-2,TRBJ2-1,TRBD2,.,15,TGTGCCAGCAGCCCCGGGACTAGGGACTACAATGAGCAGTTCTTC,CASSPGTRDYNEQFF
TRBV10-3,TRBJ1-1,TRBD1,.,13,TGTGCCAACCGACAGGGTGGGGGCACTGAAGCTTTCTTT,CANRQGGGTEAFF
TRBV6-5,TRBJ1-6,.,.,16,TGTGCCAGCAGTTACTCTGCGACAGGATGGAATTCACCCCTCCACTTT,CASSYSATGWNSPLHF
TRBV18,TRBJ1-1,.,once,16,TGTGCCAGCTCTCCTAAAGGGTATTTGGGGGGCACTGAAGCTTTCTTT,CASSPKGYLGGTEAFF